A selection of T cell receptor beta chains follows, all from one sample in a study of Ad26.COV2.S vaccination and SARS-CoV-2 variants. Sequencing used immunoSEQ multiplex PCR; TCRdb keeps in-frame clones, though not all of them. The table lists roughly 180,000 clones, 70% to 90% of them singletons. The starting material was peripheral blood, obtained after recovery from COVID-19. These receptors were obtained from a human donor who had recovered from COVID-19. CDR3s include the opening cysteine and the closing phenylalanine or tryptophan. A D gene is named only where the DNA matches it firmly.

TRBV7-8	.	TRBJ1-1	CASSLAGSMNTEAFF
TRBV3-1/TRBV3-2	.	TRBJ1-6	CASSQDWASGSPLHF
TRBV28	.	TRBJ1-2	CASSLSGGNSFKGYTF
TRBV28	.	TRBJ2-6	CASSLGRANVLTF
TRBV27	TRBD1	TRBJ1-2	CASSPRTGGVRDGYTF
TRBV9	.	TRBJ2-3	CASSVAPSRGKGDTQYF
TRBV15	.	TRBJ2-1	CATSTKTHSISYNEQFF
TRBV3-1/TRBV3-2	TRBD2	TRBJ2-2	CASSQDPSGGYTGELFF
TRBV19	.	TRBJ1-6	CASRAGTDDRTPLHF
TRBV19	.	TRBJ2-7	CASSIVQGYPGEQYF
TRBV5-1	TRBD1	TRBJ2-5	CASSILRQGMRETQYF
TRBV3-1/TRBV3-2	.	TRBJ2-1	CASSPNDNEQFF
TRBV30	.	TRBJ1-3	CAWKKAGNTIYF
TRBV6-5	.	TRBJ2-7	CASSPPGPSYEQYF
TRBV10-3	.	TRBJ1-2	CAISDKGNYGYTF
TRBV7-9	.	TRBJ2-1	CAVSGSIYNEQFF
TRBV7-3	TRBD2	TRBJ2-7	CASSFRAGAPYEQYF
TRBV7-3	.	TRBJ1-2	CASSVVGDNGYTF
TRBV4-1	.	TRBJ1-3	CASSQGRQGIAGNTIYF
TRBV11-3	.	TRBJ1-1	CASSLAGRSEAFF
TRBV7-3	TRBD2	TRBJ2-3	CASSPRLAGGQTSTDTQYF
TRBV9	.	TRBJ1-5	CASSPSPNQPQHF
TRBV7-3	.	TRBJ2-1	CASSLEHLNEQFF
TRBV3-1/TRBV3-2	TRBD2	TRBJ2-3	CASSHPSGGTTHTQYF
TRBV5-6	.	TRBJ2-1	CASSLVVRGHEQFF
TRBV27	.	TRBJ1-4	CASSGLTGNNEKLFF
TRBV18	.	TRBJ1-1	CASSPGRQTVGTEAFF
TRBV29-1	.	TRBJ2-1	CSLAGWNEQFF
TRBV7-2	TRBD2	TRBJ2-2	CASSSSGRYTGELFF